This T cell receptor (beta chain) was retrieved from a study of T-cell reconstitution after alpha-beta-depleted transplantation in children. A word on this clonotype: The antigen is undetermined.

Study-wide results and limits: It was reported that alpha-beta T cells came from several hundred expanded graft clones (about two months after transplant).

This CDR3 has 17 residues. V lost 1 base and J lost 1; bases outside the gene matches: 5. The germline CDR1 and CDR2 sequences are LGHNT and FRNRAP. A TCRbeta library incorporating unique molecular identifiers was prepared. From the PCR reads, TCRdb called clonotypes with MiXCR, one entry per CDR3 protein. The table shows 500,000 to 750,000 distinct CDR3 sequences, with 10% to 15% occurring only once. The source is a male patient younger than 18 who had a stem cell transplant for acute myeloid leukemia, so the T cells may come from the graft donor. The sequencing used PBMCs, mostly from graft donor cells, collected 360 days after TCRalphabeta/CD19-depleted stem cell transplant. V gene TRBV12-5 combines with J gene TRBJ2-1; 9 bases map to TRBD2. The CDR3 reads CASGLGAGGVSYNEQFF. The CDR3 region has the DNA TGTGCTAGTGGTTTGGGAGCGGGAGGCGTTTCCTACAATGAGCAGTTCTTC.